Listed below are T cell receptor beta chains from one sample, sequenced in a study of cytomegalovirus exposure and HLA in healthy donors. The data were produced by immunoSEQ multiplex PCR, yet TCRdb's version contains in-frame clones alone and is incomplete. The sample includes fewer than 200,000 clones, more than 65% seen only once; the top ten take around 1.2%. Specimen: PBMCs. The receptor set was obtained from a girl between 2 and 10 years old in good health and CMV-seropositive. Each CDR3 is given with its conserved first and last residue. A D gene is named only where the DNA matches it firmly. Rows give clone size only sometimes, using once, few, many, or a class for an expanded clone.

d_gene: TRBD1
j_gene: TRBJ1-2
v_gene: TRBV6-1
abundance: few
CDR3aa: CASVPPRGRNYGYTF
CDR3nt: TGTGCCAGCGTTCCCCCCAGGGGGCGGAACTATGGCTACACCTTC

d_gene: -
j_gene: TRBJ2-7
v_gene: TRBV4-1
abundance: -
CDR3aa: CASSQSAETRYF
CDR3nt: TGCGCCAGCAGCCAATCCGCCGAGACTAGGTACTTC

d_gene: TRBD2
j_gene: TRBJ2-7
v_gene: TRBV11-3
abundance: -
CDR3aa: CASSSGTSNEQYF
CDR3nt: TGTGCCAGCAGCTCCGGGACTAGTAACGAGCAGTACTTC

d_gene: -
j_gene: TRBJ2-5
v_gene: TRBV11-3
abundance: -
CDR3aa: CASQDRQAQETQYF
CDR3nt: TGTGCCAGCCAAGACAGACAAGCGCAAGAGACCCAGTACTTC

d_gene: TRBD1
j_gene: TRBJ1-2
v_gene: TRBV5-4
abundance: -
CDR3aa: CASSLGQGASPTYGYTF
CDR3nt: TGTGCCAGCAGCTTGGGACAGGGGGCGTCCCCCACCTATGGCTACACCTTC

d_gene: -
j_gene: TRBJ1-1
v_gene: TRBV5-6
abundance: -
CDR3aa: CASSPNRQQSEAFF
CDR3nt: TGTGCCAGCAGCCCGAATCGACAGCAGAGTGAAGCTTTCTTT

d_gene: -
j_gene: TRBJ2-3
v_gene: TRBV11-2
abundance: -
CDR3aa: CASSFHRVIGDTQYF
CDR3nt: TGTGCCAGCAGCTTTCACAGGGTGATTGGAGATACGCAGTATTTT

d_gene: -
j_gene: TRBJ1-4
v_gene: TRBV11-2
abundance: -
CDR3aa: CASSRGTGATNEKLFF
CDR3nt: TGTGCCAGCAGCCGAGGGACGGGGGCAACTAATGAAAAACTGTTTTTT

d_gene: TRBD1
j_gene: TRBJ1-1
v_gene: TRBV27
abundance: few
CDR3aa: CASRSDRVSTEAFF
CDR3nt: TGTGCCAGCAGGTCTGACAGGGTTAGCACTGAAGCTTTCTTT

d_gene: -
j_gene: TRBJ2-7
v_gene: TRBV12-5
abundance: once
CDR3aa: CASGLVAGVEQYF
CDR3nt: TGTGCTAGTGGTTTGGTAGCAGGGGTCGAGCAGTACTTC

d_gene: TRBD1
j_gene: TRBJ2-7
v_gene: TRBV5-6
abundance: once
CDR3aa: CASSLGQGYYEQYF
CDR3nt: TGTGCCAGCAGCCTAGGACAGGGCTACTACGAGCAGTACTTC

d_gene: -
j_gene: TRBJ1-4
v_gene: TRBV28
abundance: -
CDR3aa: CASRNVPANEKLFF
CDR3nt: TGTGCCAGCAGAAATGTCCCTGCTAATGAAAAACTGTTTTTT

d_gene: -
j_gene: TRBJ1-4
v_gene: TRBV5-6
abundance: few
CDR3aa: CASSFRAGLLFF
CDR3nt: TGTGCCAGCAGCTTTAGAGCGGGATTACTGTTTTTT

d_gene: -
j_gene: TRBJ2-2
v_gene: TRBV6-6
abundance: -
CDR3aa: CASRGGGTFTGELFF
CDR3nt: TGTGCCAGCAGGGGCGGGGGCACCTTTACCGGGGAGCTGTTTTTT

d_gene: -
j_gene: TRBJ2-5
v_gene: TRBV6-1
abundance: -
CDR3aa: CASSDSWGGETQYF
CDR3nt: TGTGCCAGCAGTGACTCATGGGGCGGCGAGACCCAGTACTTC

d_gene: TRBD2
j_gene: TRBJ2-2
v_gene: TRBV7-2
abundance: -
CDR3aa: CASSFLAGDTGELFF
CDR3nt: TGTGCCAGCAGCTTTCTAGCGGGAGACACCGGGGAGCTGTTTTTT

d_gene: -
j_gene: TRBJ1-1
v_gene: TRBV4-2
abundance: few
CDR3aa: CASSLPSEDSAVNTEAFF
CDR3nt: TGTGCCAGCAGCCTCCCCTCGGAGGACTCGGCGGTGAACACTGAAGCTTTCTTT

d_gene: TRBD1
j_gene: TRBJ1-2
v_gene: TRBV25-1
abundance: -
CDR3aa: CASSEWGTGNYGYTF
CDR3nt: TGTGCCAGCAGTGAATGGGGGACAGGCAACTATGGCTACACCTTC

d_gene: -
j_gene: TRBJ1-5
v_gene: TRBV28
abundance: -
CDR3aa: CASSFYHLGGSNQPQHF
CDR3nt: TGTGCCAGCAGTTTCTATCACTTGGGGGGGAGCAATCAGCCCCAGCATTTT

d_gene: -
j_gene: TRBJ1-1
v_gene: TRBV6-1
abundance: -
CDR3aa: CASSLRIMNTEAFF
CDR3nt: TGTGCCAGCAGTCTAAGAATAATGAACACTGAAGCTTTCTTT

d_gene: TRBD1
j_gene: TRBJ1-1
v_gene: TRBV6-5
abundance: -
CDR3aa: CASTRGRGTEAFF
CDR3nt: TGTGCCAGCACGAGGGGGCGAGGGACTGAAGCTTTCTTT

d_gene: TRBD1
j_gene: TRBJ1-2
v_gene: TRBV6-1
abundance: once
CDR3aa: CASSEAGQSYGYTF
CDR3nt: TGTGCCAGCAGTGAAGCGGGACAGAGCTATGGCTACACCTTC

d_gene: -
j_gene: TRBJ1-2
v_gene: TRBV27
abundance: -
CDR3aa: CASRKVGGTYGYTF
CDR3nt: TGTGCCAGCAGGAAGGTCGGGGGTACCTATGGCTACACCTTC

d_gene: TRBD2
j_gene: TRBJ2-1
v_gene: TRBV28
abundance: -
CDR3aa: CASESGLANYNEQFF
CDR3nt: TGTGCCAGCGAATCGGGACTAGCGAACTACAATGAGCAGTTCTTC

d_gene: TRBD2
j_gene: TRBJ2-1
v_gene: TRBV6-5
abundance: -
CDR3aa: CASRLGSGDYNEQFF
CDR3nt: TGTGCCAGCAGGCTGGGCAGCGGGGATTACAATGAGCAGTTCTTC

d_gene: TRBD1
j_gene: TRBJ1-4
v_gene: TRBV19
abundance: -
CDR3aa: CASSMDRELGREKLFF
CDR3nt: TGTGCCAGTAGTATGGACAGGGAATTAGGTCGTGAAAAACTGTTTTTT

d_gene: -
j_gene: TRBJ2-7
v_gene: TRBV30
abundance: -
CDR3aa: CAWSTGQGSYEQYF
CDR3nt: TGTGCCTGGAGTACAGGACAAGGCTCCTACGAGCAGTACTTC

d_gene: -
j_gene: TRBJ2-6
v_gene: TRBV6-5
abundance: few
CDR3aa: CASSWGLAGANVLTF
CDR3nt: TGTGCCAGCAGCTGGGGACTCGCCGGGGCCAACGTCCTGACTTTC

d_gene: -
j_gene: TRBJ2-1
v_gene: TRBV4-2
abundance: -
CDR3aa: CASSQDAPLGFNEQFF
CDR3nt: TGTGCCAGCAGCCAAGATGCCCCTCTAGGTTTCAATGAGCAGTTCTTC

d_gene: TRBD1
j_gene: TRBJ1-5
v_gene: TRBV5-1
abundance: -
CDR3aa: CASRRQGNQPQHF
CDR3nt: TGCGCCAGCAGGCGACAGGGGAACCAGCCCCAGCATTTT

d_gene: -
j_gene: TRBJ2-3
v_gene: TRBV30
abundance: once
CDR3aa: CAWSRRVTDTQYF
CDR3nt: TGTGCCTGGAGCCGGCGGGTCACAGATACGCAGTATTTT

d_gene: TRBD2
j_gene: TRBJ2-7
v_gene: TRBV5-5
abundance: -
CDR3aa: CASSLVGSGGPYPQNEQYF
CDR3nt: TGTGCCAGCAGCTTGGTTGGTAGCGGGGGGCCATACCCCCAAAACGAGCAGTACTTC

d_gene: TRBD2
j_gene: TRBJ2-3
v_gene: TRBV4-2
abundance: -
CDR3aa: CASSQFLAGGTDTQYF
CDR3nt: TGTGCCAGCAGCCAATTTCTAGCGGGAGGCACAGATACGCAGTATTTT

d_gene: -
j_gene: TRBJ2-1
v_gene: TRBV4-1
abundance: -
CDR3aa: CASSLKVARDSGEQFF
CDR3nt: TGCGCCAGCAGCCTAAAGGTTGCCAGGGATTCGGGTGAGCAGTTCTTC

d_gene: TRBD1
j_gene: TRBJ1-5
v_gene: TRBV10-3
abundance: -
CDR3aa: CAISESGTDQPQHF
CDR3nt: TGTGCCATCAGTGAGTCCGGGACAGATCAGCCCCAGCATTTT

d_gene: TRBD2
j_gene: TRBJ2-7
v_gene: TRBV6-1
abundance: -
CDR3aa: CASSEALAGTYEQYF
CDR3nt: TGTGCCAGCAGTGAGGCACTAGCGGGGACCTACGAGCAGTACTTC

d_gene: -
j_gene: TRBJ2-7
v_gene: TRBV5-1
abundance: -
CDR3aa: CASSVTSSYEQYF
CDR3nt: TGCGCCAGCAGCGTAACTAGCTCCTACGAGCAGTACTTC

d_gene: TRBD1
j_gene: TRBJ1-2
v_gene: TRBV4-1
abundance: -
CDR3aa: CASSHRDSSNYGYTF
CDR3nt: TGCGCCAGCAGCCACCGGGACAGCAGTAACTATGGCTACACCTTC

d_gene: TRBD2
j_gene: TRBJ2-1
v_gene: TRBV4-2
abundance: -
CDR3aa: CASSQDPLAGEGVQFF
CDR3nt: TGTGCCAGCAGCCAAGATCCTCTAGCGGGAGAAGGAGTGCAGTTCTTC

d_gene: -
j_gene: TRBJ2-7
v_gene: TRBV30
abundance: -
CDR3aa: CAWSRAGTPYEQYF
CDR3nt: TGTGCCTGGTCTCGGGCAGGGACTCCCTACGAGCAGTACTTC

d_gene: TRBD2
j_gene: TRBJ2-1
v_gene: TRBV27
abundance: -
CDR3aa: CASRSFLAGENEQFF
CDR3nt: TGTGCCAGCAGAAGTTTTCTAGCGGGAGAGAATGAGCAGTTCTTC

d_gene: -
j_gene: TRBJ1-4
v_gene: TRBV7-2
abundance: once
CDR3aa: CASSRSAGTNEKLFF
CDR3nt: TGTGCCAGCAGCAGGTCAGCGGGCACTAATGAAAAACTGTTTTTT

d_gene: TRBD1
j_gene: TRBJ1-1
v_gene: TRBV29-1
abundance: -
CDR3aa: CSVAQGADTEAFF
CDR3nt: TGCAGCGTTGCACAGGGGGCTGACACTGAAGCTTTCTTT

d_gene: -
j_gene: TRBJ2-2
v_gene: TRBV28
abundance: -
CDR3aa: CASSLRGPQGTGELFF
CDR3nt: TGTGCCAGCAGTTTGCGGGGTCCGCAGGGCACCGGGGAGCTGTTTTTT

d_gene: -
j_gene: TRBJ1-6
v_gene: TRBV30
abundance: -
CDR3aa: CAWTYKPGLIGDNSPLHF
CDR3nt: TGTGCCTGGACGTACAAACCGGGTCTCATCGGTGATAATTCACCCCTCCACTTT

d_gene: TRBD2
j_gene: TRBJ2-7
v_gene: TRBV7-6
abundance: once
CDR3aa: CASSAGLAGSSYEQYF
CDR3nt: TGTGCCAGCAGCGCTGGACTAGCGGGGTCTTCCTACGAGCAGTACTTC

d_gene: -
j_gene: TRBJ1-4
v_gene: TRBV7-8
abundance: -
CDR3aa: CASSLVGTPVGEKLFF
CDR3nt: TGTGCCAGCAGCTTAGTCGGGACACCGGTTGGGGAAAAACTGTTTTTT

d_gene: -
j_gene: TRBJ1-1
v_gene: TRBV5-1
abundance: -
CDR3aa: CASSSRTRDTEAFF
CDR3nt: TGCGCCAGCAGCTCCCGGACCAGGGACACTGAAGCTTTCTTT

d_gene: TRBD1
j_gene: TRBJ2-7
v_gene: TRBV4-2
abundance: -
CDR3aa: CASSQGGTGTYEQYF
CDR3nt: TGTGCCAGCAGCCAAGGGGGGACAGGGACGTACGAGCAGTACTTC

d_gene: TRBD2
j_gene: TRBJ2-3
v_gene: TRBV14
abundance: -
CDR3aa: CASSRSGRSTDTQYF
CDR3nt: TGTGCCAGCAGCCGTAGCGGGAGATCGACAGATACGCAGTATTTT

d_gene: -
j_gene: TRBJ2-7
v_gene: TRBV10-3
abundance: -
CDR3aa: CAISQAGGGTYEQYF
CDR3nt: TGTGCCATCAGCCAAGCCGGCGGAGGGACCTACGAGCAGTACTTC